This T cell receptor beta chain was sequenced during a study of T-cell memory formation after mild COVID-19. Study results and limitations: In pre-infection memory, a portion of responding clones appeared, which suggested that cross-reactive memory joined. Nothing showed for sure that second-wave clones peaking on day 37 were SARS-CoV-2 specific.

Turning to this clonotype: The antigen remains unidentified.

Sample barcodes and UMIs were carried by the TCR alpha and TCR beta cDNA libraries that 5'RACE generated with constant-segment primers. Each CDR3 protein is one row after TCRdb ran MiXCR on the 5' RACE reads. The data hold 400,000 to 550,000 distinct CDR3 sequences, with nearly 25% observed a single time. There are 15 residues in the CDR3. J gave up 4 bases and V 6 bases, and 7 bases lay outside the gene matches. Source material: PBMCs or a T cell subset sorted from them (not recorded which). The chain uses TRBV12-3 or TRBV12-4 and TRBJ2-3; 10 nucleotides match TRBD2. The receptor was isolated from an adult woman who had mild COVID-19 (a few samples of this study predate the infection). Cell type and time point are not known. The CDR3 reads CASSHLLAGSDTQYF. The DNA of the CDR3 is TGTGCCAGCAGCCACCTACTAGCGGGGTCAGATACGCAGTATTTT.